This entry lists 28 T cell receptor beta chains sequenced from one sample in a study of T cell repertoires in cytomegalovirus infection. These receptors are not linked to any known antigen. TCRdb redid the calling of the reads with MiXCR, one entry per CDR3 protein. The data show about 310,000 distinct CDR3 sequences, with roughly 25% seen just once and roughly 13% held by the top ten. Specimen: cultured PBMCs, collected from culture after CMV antigen stimulation. Receptors originate from a human donor in good health (CMV status not recorded). Some clones in this sample may be carry-over from other donors' samples.

This clonotype has just a few counts. This rearrangement joins TRBV5-4 to TRBJ1-1; D may be TRBD1 (6 bases). Trimming cost V 6 bases and J 6 bases, with 18 bases left between them. The CDR3 extends over 14 amino acids. Germline CDR1 and CDR2: SGHNT and YYREEE (reference sequence). CDR3 region: CASTQTGRRAEAFF. CDR3 sequence (DNA): TGTGCCAGCACCCAAACAGGGAGACGGGCTGAAGCTTTCTTT. Complete variable domain (other parts from reference TRBV5-4 and TRBJ1-1): ETGVTQSPTHLIKTRGQQVTLRCSSQSGHNTVSWYQQALGQGPQFIFQYYREEENGRGNFPPRFSGLQFPNYSSELNVNALELDDSALYLCASTQTGRRAEAFFGQGTRLTVV.

V usage is TRBV2 and J usage is TRBJ2-1; D not certain. This CDR3 has 14 residues. V dropped 1 base and J dropped 3 bases, with 7 bases sitting between them. Germline assignment: CDR1 SNHLY and CDR2 FYNNEI. The CDR3, as DNA: TGTGCCAGCAGTGAAGTAATACTCTACAATGAGCAGTTCTTC. Protein product: CASSEVILYNEQFF.

The genes are TRBV7-2 and TRBJ2-5, with a possible D match to TRBD2 (6 bases). Trimming shortened V by 6 bases and J by 1 base, and 15 bases separated the two germline ends. CDR3 length: 15 residues. The germline CDR1 and CDR2 sequences are SGHTA and FQGNSA. DNA of the CDR3: TGTGCCAGCAGGGGTTCAGGAGGGGCCCAAGAGACCCAGTACTTC. Translation: CASRGSGGAQETQYF.

The rearrangement uses TRBV20-1 and TRBJ2-3, with TRBD2 identical over 7 bases. V shed 5 bases and J 1 base; nucleotides not matched to a gene: 9. CDR3 size: 15 residues. Germline CDR1 and CDR2: DFQATT and SNEGSKA (reference sequence). In DNA, the CDR3 is TGCAGTGCTCCACGCACCACTAGCGGCACAGATACGCAGTATTTT. Translated: CSAPRTTSGTDTQYF.

This clonotype has just a few counts. The chain couples TRBV7-2 to TRBJ2-1; D unresolved. The germline CDR1 and CDR2 sequences are SGHTA and FQGNSA. The CDR3 is made up of 15 amino acids. Trimming removed 5 bases at V and 3 bases at J, with 14 bases between. Here the CDR3 reads CASSDGFGNYNEQFF. The CDR3, as DNA: TGTGCCAGCAGCGATGGTTTCGGTAACTACAATGAGCAGTTCTTC.

In its sample, this clonotype was seen a few times. V gene TRBV11-2 combines with J gene TRBJ2-1; D possibly corresponds to TRBD2 (5 bases). CDR1 SGHAT and CDR2 FQNNGV come from the germline V gene. V dropped 4 bases and J dropped 3 bases, with 10 bases sitting between them. The CDR3 is 14 amino acids. The CDR3 reads CASSSRRGYNEQFF. In nucleotides, the CDR3 is TGTGCCAGCAGCTCACGCCGGGGCTACAATGAGCAGTTCTTC.

This chain connects TRBV20-1 to TRBJ1-5, with D perhaps matching TRBD1 (5 bases). The CDR3 totals 15 residues. The germline V gene encodes CDR1 DFQATT and CDR2 SNEGSKA (reference sequence). Trimming left V 7 bases short and J 2 bases short, with 18 bases between. The CDR3 DNA is TGCAGTGTTAACTCCAGGGTAGGGGGCAATCAGCCCCAGCATTTT. This codes for CSVNSRVGGNQPQHF.

As DNA, the CDR3 is TGCAGTGCCCTTCTAGCGGGAGGGTACAATGAGCAGTTCTTC. It translates to CSALLAGGYNEQFF. The chain is built from TRBV20-1 and TRBJ2-1, with 12 nucleotides matching TRBD2. V lost 6 bases to trimming and J lost 4 bases; unmatched junction nucleotides: 4. The germline gives CDR1 DFQATT, CDR2 SNEGSKA (reference sequence). The CDR3 loop spans 14 amino acids.

The rearrangement joins TRBV11-3 to TRBJ1-1; no reliable D call. This CDR3 is built from 14 residues. CDR1 is SGHNT and CDR2 is YENEEA in the germline V gene. Trimming shortened V by 5 bases and J by 1 base, and 11 bases separated the two germline ends. The CDR3 coding sequence is TGTGCCAGCAGCCCCTCACCGCGGAACACTGAAGCTTTCTTT. It yields the protein CASSPSPRNTEAFF.

This clonotype occurred a few times. The genes are TRBV20-1 and TRBJ2-3; 7 positions match TRBD1. The germline V gene encodes CDR1 DFQATT and CDR2 SNEGSKA (reference sequence). The CDR3 consists of 12 residues. CDR3 DNA: TGCAGCCTGACAGGGCCGGCGGATACGCAGTATTTT. Its translation: CSLTGPADTQYF.

A few counts support this clonotype. This chain links TRBV28 with TRBJ2-3; the D gene is possibly TRBD2 (6 bases). The germline V gene has CDR1 MDHEN and CDR2 SYDVKM. Between the trimmed V and J ends, which lost 3 bases and 2 bases, there was a span of 15 bases. CDR3 size: 16 residues. Written as DNA, the CDR3 is TGTGCCAGCAGTTTTTCGGGAGCGGCCGCCACAGATACGCAGTATTTT. Its protein is CASSFSGAAATDTQYF.

The chain uses TRBV12-3 or TRBV12-4 and TRBJ2-5; D is undetermined. CDR3 length equals 11 residues. V was pared by 4 bases and J by 5 bases, with 5 bases between. The CDR3: CASSSGETQYF. In DNA, the CDR3 is TGTGCCAGCAGTTCCGGGGAGACCCAGTACTTC.

The table lists this clonotype with many counts. The rearrangement joins TRBV7-2 to TRBJ2-5; D ambiguous. The CDR3 is made up of 12 amino acids. Trimming left V 3 bases short and J 2 bases short, with 4 bases between. Germline CDR1 reads SGHTA; CDR2 reads FQGNSA. CDR3 sequence (DNA): TGTGCCAGCAGCTTTTCTCAAGAGACCCAGTACTTC. It encodes CASSFSQETQYF.

This clonotype has only a few counts. The rearrangement joins TRBV10-3 to TRBJ2-7; D may be TRBD2 (6 bases). CDR1 ENHRY and CDR2 SYGVKD come from the germline V gene. The CDR3 contains 13 residues. Trimming pared 11 bases from V and 3 bases from J, leaving 17 bases between. The DNA for the CDR3 is TGTGCCCACCGGGAGCGGATGAACTACGAGCAGTACTTC. Protein sequence: CAHRERMNYEQYF.

The chain combines TRBV27 with TRBJ2-6; 8 bases are shared with TRBD1. J was trimmed by 0 bases and V by 6 bases; bases with no gene match: 4. Per the germline V gene, CDR1 is MNHEY and CDR2 is SMNVEV (reference sequence). This CDR3 is built from 16 residues. The CDR3 DNA reads TGTGCCAGCAGGACAGGGGATGCCTCTGGGGCCAACGTCCTGACTTTC. It is translated as CASRTGDASGANVLTF.

This clonotype has at least ten counts. The J gene is TRBJ1-6, the V gene TRBV9; D possibly corresponds to TRBD1 (6 bases). V gave up 3 bases and J gave up 7 bases, with 14 bases separating them. This CDR3 is 15 amino acids long. Germline CDR1 reads SGDLS; CDR2 reads YYNGEE. The CDR3 loop is CASSAAGRGNSPLHF. In DNA, the CDR3 is TGTGCCAGCAGCGCCGCCGGCAGGGGCAATTCACCCCTCCACTTT.

This clonotype was recorded at least ten times. This chain uses TRBV6-2 or TRBV6-3 with TRBJ2-1, with TRBD2 matching over 12 bases. V was clipped by 5 bases and J by 5 bases; unmatched bases: 7. Germline loops: CDR1 MNHEY, CDR2 SVGEGT. This CDR3 has 16 amino acids. The CDR3 DNA sequence: TGTGCCAGCAGTCAACTCGGACTAGCGGGACACAATGAGCAGTTCTTC. It codes for CASSQLGLAGHNEQFF.

The chain is built from TRBV7-2 and TRBJ2-5; possible D gene TRBD1, 6 bases. Looked up from germline, CDR1 is SGHTA and CDR2 is FQGNSA. Between the trimmed V and J ends, which lost 5 bases and 3 bases, there was a span of 10 bases. The CDR3 is 13 residues long. The CDR3 DNA sequence: TGTGCCAGCAGCATTACAGGGAAAGAGACCCAGTACTTC. It encodes CASSITGKETQYF.

The genes are TRBV28 and TRBJ2-1; weak D call: TRBD1 (5 bases). V shed 10 bases and J shed 4 bases, with 14 bases lying between them. The CDR3 sequence is 13 residues long. Per the germline V gene, CDR1 is MDHEN and CDR2 is SYDVKM. CDR3 DNA sequence: TGTGCCACCAGGGAAGGTCGATACAATGAGCAGTTCTTC. Its protein product is CATREGRYNEQFF. Based on the CDR3 plus reference TRBV28 and TRBJ2-1, the full variable domain is DVKVTQSSRYLVKRTGEKVFLECVQDMDHENMFWYRQDPGLGLRLIYFSYDVKMKEKGDIPEGYSVSREKKERFSLILESASTNQTSMYLCATREGRYNEQFFGPGTRLTVL.

There are a few counts of this clonotype. This chain links TRBV29-1 with TRBJ2-1, with 9 bases identical to TRBD1. Per germline, CDR1 SQVTM and CDR2 ANQGSEA. J was trimmed by 8 bases and V by 6 bases; bases with no gene match: 5. The CDR3 has 12 amino acids. CDR3 protein: CSVGTGLHEQFF. The CDR3 nucleotides read TGCAGCGTCGGGACAGGGCTCCATGAGCAGTTCTTC.

The rearrangement uses TRBV20-1 and TRBJ2-4; D gene uncertain. Germline V gene sequence: CDR1 DFQATT, CDR2 SNEGSKA (reference sequence). This CDR3 contains 15 residues. V lost 3 bases to trimming and J lost 1 base, with 13 bases between them. CDR3 sequence: CSARNSKIAKNIQYF. Here the CDR3 DNA reads TGCAGTGCTAGGAACAGTAAAATCGCCAAAAACATTCAGTACTTC.

The rearrangement uses TRBV2 and TRBJ1-1; perhaps TRBD1 as D (5 bases). V was trimmed by 9 bases and J by 1 base, leaving 12 bases between them. Germline CDR1 is SNHLY and CDR2 is FYNNEI. The CDR3 sequence is 13 residues long. The CDR3 bases are TGTGCCAGTAGGCGACAGAAGAACACTGAAGCTTTCTTT. Amino acids: CASRRQKNTEAFF. Filled out from reference TRBV2 and TRBJ1-1, the complete variable domain reads EPEVTQTPSHQVTQMGQEVILRCVPISNHLYFYWYRQILGQKVEFLVSFYNNEISEKSEIFDDQFSVERPDGSNFTLKIRSTKLEDSAMYFCASRRQKNTEAFFGQGTRLTVV.

The V gene is TRBV12-3 or TRBV12-4, the J gene TRBJ1-1; D unclear. V was pared by 8 bases and J by 6 bases, with 10 bases between. The CDR3 is 11 amino acids. CDR3: CASLIRAEAFF. The CDR3, as DNA: TGTGCCAGCCTAATACGGGCTGAAGCTTTCTTT.

This chain connects TRBV10-2 to TRBJ2-3; no reliable D call. Germline lookup yields CDR1 WSHSY and CDR2 SAAADI. The CDR3 is 16 residues long. Between the trimmed V and J ends, which lost 4 bases and 4 bases, there was a span of 18 bases. CDR3 nucleotide sequence: TGCGCCAGCAGTGTTGCGGACCTCATCACCGCAGATACGCAGTATTTT. Protein sequence: CASSVADLITADTQYF.

CDR3 region: CASSFLGNQETQYF. The CDR3 nucleotides read TGTGCCAGCAGTTTCCTGGGAAACCAAGAGACCCAGTACTTC. The genes are TRBV27 and TRBJ2-5; D unresolved. CDR1 and CDR2 (germline): MNHEY, SMNVEV (reference sequence). Trimming cost V 3 bases and J 0 bases, with 8 bases left between them. The CDR3 sequence is 14 residues long.

This clonotype was seen a few times. This chain links TRBV6-2 or TRBV6-3 with TRBJ2-5; 8 bases line up with TRBD2. Losses at the gene ends were 6 bases for V and 5 bases for J; bases not matched to a gene: 11. The CDR3 has 15 amino acids. The germline CDR1 and CDR2 sequences are MNHEY and SVGEGT. The CDR3 loop is CASSPTPSGSETQYF. CDR3 DNA sequence: TGTGCCAGCAGCCCAACACCCAGCGGGAGTGAGACCCAGTACTTC.

This clonotype was recorded only once. V gene TRBV20-1 combines with J gene TRBJ2-7, with 7 bases lining up with TRBD2. Germline V lookup: CDR1 DFQATT, CDR2 SNEGSKA (reference sequence). This CDR3 spans 12 amino acids. The CDR3 protein is CTTLGRNYEQYF. DNA for the CDR3: TGCACCACCCTCGGGAGGAACTACGAGCAGTACTTC.

The chain joins TRBV15 to TRBJ2-1; no clear D gene. The V end was cut by 3 bases, the J end by 9 bases, with 15 bases between. The V gene's germline CDR1 is LNHNV and CDR2 YYDKDF (reference sequence). This CDR3 is built from 14 residues. CDR3 region: CATSSEPRHGEQFF. The DNA for the CDR3 is TGTGCCACCAGCAGTGAGCCTCGGCACGGTGAGCAGTTCTTC.